This TCR beta chain is from a study of T cell changes during pregnancy in multiple sclerosis. Measured with immunoSEQ multiplex PCR; TCRdb has only the in-frame clones, and not every one. Altogether 40,000 to 45,000 clones are present, approximately 92% being singletons, with the ten largest covering roughly 0.7%. There are 12 residues in the CDR3. Germline V gene sequence: CDR1 SGHTS, CDR2 YDEGEE. V was trimmed by 0 bases and J by 7 bases, leaving 4 bases between them. The count of this clone is one. The chain combines TRBV5-8 with TRBJ2-2; D is unresolved. The sample here was CD4+ T cells from peripheral blood mononuclear cells, taken before pregnancy. The clonotype was recovered from a female donor with multiple sclerosis, enrolled in a pregnancy study. Here the CDR3 reads CASSLAIGELFF. CDR3 bases: TGTGCCAGCAGCTTGGCCATCGGGGAGCTGTTTTTT. Variable domain in full (rest from reference TRBV5-8 and TRBJ2-2): EAGVTQSPTHLIKTRGQQATLRCSPISGHTSVYWYQQALGLGLQFLLWYDEGEERNRGNFPPRFSGRQFPNYSSELNVNALELEDSALYLCASSLAIGELFFGEGSRLTVL.